This T cell receptor beta chain was profiled in a study of PD-1 blockade in mismatch repair-deficient tumors. Study as a whole: Patients had approximately 12 mismatch repair-deficient cancer types and were previously treated and progressing. General study findings and limits: Tumor-resident clones, often undetectable pretreatment in blood, expanded then contracted after pembrolizumab.

This CDR3 has 15 residues. Germline V gene data show CDR1 as SGHRS and CDR2 as YFSETQ. The ends lost 0 bases at V and 3 bases at J; junction bases unmatched: 3. All patients were mismatch repair deficient, assessed by either PCR or immunohistochemistry. The TCR-sequenced patients were three responders to pembrolizumab. Only in-frame clones appear in the TCRdb table, and some are missing; sequencing was by immunoSEQ multiplex PCR. The sample gives about 34,000 clones, around 80% of which show up once; roughly 3.5% is in the top ten. Comment on this clone: Its target is unknown.

The chain couples TRBV5-1 to TRBJ1-1; TRBD1 matches 9 bases. This sequence originates from an adult with mismatch repair-deficient cancer. Source: PBMCs, taken around 6 weeks after starting pembrolizumab. CDR3 nucleotides: TGCGCCAGCAGCTTGGGCGGACAGGGGTACACTGAAGCTTTCTTT. This codes for CASSLGGQGYTEAFF.